What follows are 11 T cell receptor beta chains derived from one specimen sequenced in a study of shared clonotypes between healthy human individuals. The method was immunoSEQ multiplex PCR; TCRdb's version includes in-frame clones alone and lacks a portion of them. The data show about 2.2 million clones, with over 85% seen just once and 1.5% to 2% held by the top ten. Positively selected for CCR7, the CD45RO-negative cells used as naive CD8 cells excluded terminally differentiated effector memory CD45RA+ cells. The sequencing input was naive CD8+ T cells from PBMCs. Receptor source: a man between 18 and 35 years old in good health. Some clones in this sample may be carry-over from other donors' samples.

The rearrangement uses TRBV5-1 and TRBJ2-5, with TRBD2 identical over 9 bases. Looked up from germline, CDR1 is SGHRS and CDR2 is YFSETQ. This CDR3 is built from 17 residues. J was trimmed by 5 bases and V by 0 bases; bases with no gene match: 11. The CDR3 nucleotides are TGCGCCAGCAGCTTGGTTCCTATAGCGGGAGCCCGGGAGACCCAGTACTTC. This sequence encodes CASSLVPIAGARETQYF.

As to this clone: This same CDR3 is encoded by further DNA sequences in the sample. The genes are TRBV7-3 and TRBJ2-2; possibly TRBD1 for D (7 bases). The germline gives CDR1 SGHTA, CDR2 FQGTGA. CDR3 size: 14 residues. Between the trimmed V and J ends, which lost 4 bases and 4 bases, there was a span of 10 bases. The CDR3 loop is CASSSQGGTGELFF. Written as DNA, the CDR3 is TGTGCCAGCAGCTCGCAGGGGGGCACCGGGGAGCTGTTTTTT.

This chain connects TRBV7-6 to TRBJ2-1; 9 bases fit TRBD2. This CDR3 spans 18 amino acids. The V segment lost 5 bases and the J segment 8 bases; nucleotides outside the gene matches: 19. Germline V gene data show CDR1 as SGHVS and CDR2 as FNYEAQ. The DNA for the CDR3 is TGTGCCAGCAGCGGTTACGAGAGGCTAGCGGGACGAGGAGATGAGCAGTTCTTC. Residues: CASSGYERLAGRGDEQFF. Full variable domain (rest looked up from reference TRBV7-6 and TRBJ2-1): GAGVSQSPRYKVTKRGQDVALRCDPISGHVSLYWYRQALGQGPEFLTYFNYEAQQDKSGLPNDRFSAERPEGSISTLTIQRTEQRDSAMYRCASSGYERLAGRGDEQFFGPGTRLTVL.

V and J are TRBV14 and TRBJ2-2; possible D gene TRBD2, 6 bases. CDR1 is SGHDN, CDR2 FVKESK, per germline. V lost 4 bases to trimming and J lost 8 bases, with 26 bases between them. The CDR3 consists of 18 residues. The chain's CDR3 is CASSLSYWRESQAGELFF. The CDR3 coding sequence is TGTGCCAGCAGCCTGAGCTACTGGAGGGAGTCCCAAGCGGGGGAGCTGTTTTTT.

The chain recombines TRBV28 with TRBJ2-7, with D tentatively TRBD2 (5 bases). Germline V gives CDR1 MDHEN, CDR2 SYDVKM. The CDR3 is made up of 14 amino acids. V dropped 7 bases and J dropped 0 bases, with 13 bases sitting between them. CDR3 protein: CASTYRGISYEQYF. DNA of the CDR3: TGTGCCAGCACCTACCGGGGAATCTCCTACGAGCAGTACTTC.

This sequence joins TRBV7-9 and TRBJ1-1; possibly TRBD1 for D (6 bases). Deletions cut 5 bases from V and 3 bases from J, with 25 bases between. The CDR3 loop spans 18 amino acids. The germline CDR1 and CDR2 sequences are SEHNR and FQNEAQ (reference sequence). The CDR3 is CASSLLAGAVIEDTEAFF. Here the CDR3 DNA reads TGTGCCAGCAGCCTCCTAGCGGGGGCGGTAATCGAGGACACTGAAGCTTTCTTT.

The chain combines TRBV29-1 with TRBJ2-5; D possibly corresponds to TRBD2 (5 bases). Germline CDR1 and CDR2: SQVTM and ANQGSEA. Trimming cost V 0 bases and J 2 bases, with 19 bases left between them. CDR3 length equals 17 residues. DNA of the CDR3: TGCAGCGTTGAAGATTCGACCCAAACGCCGGGGCAAGAGACCCAGTACTTC. As protein: CSVEDSTQTPGQETQYF.

The genes are TRBV6-5 and TRBJ2-7, with D unresolved. Trimming removed 2 bases from V and 4 bases from J, with 12 bases in between. Germline-derived CDR1 and CDR2 are MNHEY and SVGAGI. The length of the CDR3 is 14 residues. Written as DNA, the CDR3 is TGTGCCAGCAGTTACGGTCCAGTTGGGTACGAGCAGTACTTC. Residues: CASSYGPVGYEQYF.

The chain links TRBV9 to TRBJ2-7; 11 nucleotides line up with TRBD1. This CDR3 is 14 amino acids long. Per the germline V gene, CDR1 is SGDLS and CDR2 is YYNGEE. V shed 5 bases and J 5 bases; nucleotides not matched to a gene: 6. The DNA for the CDR3 is TGTGCCAGCAGTCCCGGGACAGGGGGGCACGAGCAGTACTTC. Amino acids: CASSPGTGGHEQYF. Based on the CDR3 plus reference TRBV9 and TRBJ2-7, the full variable domain is DSGVTQTPKHLITATGQRVTLRCSPRSGDLSVYWYQQSLDQGLQFLIQYYNGEERAKGNILERFSAQQFPDLHSELNLSSLELGDSALYFCASSPGTGGHEQYFGPGTRLTVT.

The V call is TRBV28, the J call TRBJ2-5; 9 positions match TRBD1. The trim removed 5 bases at V and 5 bases at J, leaving 9 bases unmatched. Germline CDR1 is MDHEN and CDR2 is SYDVKM. The CDR3 runs 15 residues. In DNA form, the CDR3 reads TGTGCCAGCAGTCCTCGGACAGGGGCGGAGGAGACCCAGTACTTC. It yields the protein CASSPRTGAEETQYF.

This chain uses TRBV27 with TRBJ2-7; 8 bases line up with TRBD2. Germline V gene data show CDR1 as MNHEY and CDR2 as SMNVEV (reference sequence). CDR3 length equals 15 residues. Trimming cost V 2 bases and J 6 bases; bases outside gene matches: 9. CDR3 in DNA: TGTGCCAGCAGTTTAGGAGCGGGAGCGGCATCCGAGCAGTACTTC. Translated: CASSLGAGAASEQYF.